These T cell receptor beta chains were read from a single sample in a study of cytomegalovirus exposure and HLA in healthy donors. The repertoire was sequenced with immunoSEQ multiplex PCR; TCRdb's copy has only in-frame clones and lacks some. The sample shows about 73,000 clones, roughly 95% of them seen only once. What was sequenced was PBMCs. These receptors were taken from a man aged 18 to 35 in good health and CMV-seronegative. Both conserved end residues are part of each CDR3. D genes are given only for firm matches. Only part of the rows carry a size: once, few, many, or a class if the clone is expanded.

V gene	D gene	clone size	J gene	CDR3 protein	CDR3 DNA
TRBV29-1	NA	once	TRBJ2-2	CSARLRTNTGELFF	TGCAGCGCCAGACTAAGAACGAACACCGGGGAGCTGTTTTTT
TRBV9	TRBD1	NA	TRBJ2-7	CASSHPGTGSYEQYF	TGTGCCAGCAGCCACCCAGGGACAGGGTCCTACGAGCAGTACTTC
TRBV11-2	TRBD2	NA	TRBJ2-7	CASKITGGSYEQYF	TGTGCCAGCAAAATCACGGGGGGATCCTACGAGCAGTACTTC
TRBV6-4	TRBD2	NA	TRBJ2-3	CASRETSGGRGDTQYF	TGTGCCAGCAGGGAGACTAGCGGGGGCCGGGGAGATACGCAGTATTTT
TRBV7-9	NA	NA	TRBJ1-1	CASSFNRNTEAFF	TGTGCCAGCAGCTTTAACAGGAACACTGAAGCTTTCTTT
TRBV5-1	NA	NA	TRBJ1-2	CASSLVSNYGYTF	TGCGCCAGCAGCTTGGTCAGTAACTATGGCTACACCTTC
TRBV7-9	TRBD1	NA	TRBJ1-4	CASSPDRGWDEKLFF	TGTGCCAGCAGCCCGGACAGGGGATGGGATGAAAAACTGTTTTTT
TRBV5-1	NA	NA	TRBJ2-1	CASSLDPLDSLNNEQFF	TGCGCCAGCAGCTTGGATCCCCTGGACAGTTTGAACAATGAGCAGTTCTTC
TRBV19	TRBD1	NA	TRBJ1-5	CASSNPDRVGNQPQHF	TGTGCCAGTAGTAACCCGGACAGGGTCGGCAATCAGCCCCAGCATTTT
TRBV2	NA	NA	TRBJ1-1	CASRGRAVNTEAFF	TGTGCCAGCAGGGGGAGAGCGGTGAACACTGAAGCTTTCTTT
TRBV6-6	NA	once	TRBJ1-5	CATTGSDQPQHF	TGTGCCACCACAGGGTCTGACCAGCCCCAGCATTTT
TRBV27	TRBD1	NA	TRBJ1-2	CASSGSGTARPYTF	TGTGCCAGCAGCGGATCCGGGACAGCGCGCCCCTACACCTTC
TRBV7-9	NA	NA	TRBJ1-1	CASTSGTGNTEAFF	TGTGCCAGCACCTCCGGGACTGGGAACACTGAAGCTTTCTTT
TRBV13	TRBD1	NA	TRBJ2-7	CASRGQGAKSNEQYF	TGTGCCAGCCGGGGACAGGGGGCGAAATCGAACGAGCAGTACTTC
TRBV5-1	TRBD1	NA	TRBJ2-3	CASSLTGQGAGDTQYF	TGCGCCAGCAGCTTGACGGGACAGGGGGCAGGGGATACGCAGTATTTT
TRBV7-2	NA	NA	TRBJ2-5	CASSLGQKTQYF	TGTGCCAGCAGCTTAGGGCAAAAGACCCAGTACTTC
TRBV4-3	NA	NA	TRBJ1-1	CASSQGSEGNTEAFF	TGCGCCAGCAGCCAAGGCTCTGAGGGGAACACTGAAGCTTTCTTT
TRBV7-8	NA	NA	TRBJ2-1	CASSLELHYYGGEQFF	TGTGCCAGCAGCTTAGAGCTACATTATTATGGGGGCGAGCAGTTCTTC
TRBV10-3	NA	NA	TRBJ2-7	CAISYRDEQYF	TGTGCCATCAGTTACAGGGACGAGCAGTACTTC
TRBV7-8	TRBD1	NA	TRBJ1-5	CASSPGTGGLNQPQHF	TGTGCCAGCAGCCCAGGGACAGGGGGACTCAATCAGCCCCAGCATTTT
TRBV7-8	TRBD1	once	TRBJ2-2	CASSLVFQGAGELFF	TGTGCCAGCAGCTTAGTGTTCCAGGGGGCCGGGGAGCTGTTTTTT
TRBV27	TRBD1	NA	TRBJ1-2	CASSLARQGASYGYTF	TGTGCCAGCAGTTTAGCGAGGCAGGGGGCAAGCTATGGCTACACCTTC
TRBV4-1	NA	NA	TRBJ2-7	CASSQTPWSGDSYEQYF	TGCGCCAGCAGCCAAACCCCATGGTCAGGGGATTCCTACGAGCAGTACTTC
TRBV20-1	TRBD1	NA	TRBJ1-2	CSAGRTGGYTF	TGCAGTGCTGGTAGGACAGGAGGCTACACCTTC
TRBV19	TRBD2	few	TRBJ2-3	CASSFRTSGVDTQYF	TGTGCCAGTAGTTTTCGGACTAGCGGGGTGGATACGCAGTATTTT
TRBV7-2	NA	NA	TRBJ1-1	CASSPEGGDTEAFF	TGTGCCAGCAGCCCTGAAGGTGGAGACACTGAAGCTTTCTTT
TRBV27	NA	NA	TRBJ2-3	CASTGGLNTQYF	TGTGCCAGCACCGGAGGATTGAATACGCAGTATTTT
TRBV18	NA	NA	TRBJ1-1	CASSQMDTNTEAFF	TGTGCCAGCTCACAGATGGACACGAACACTGAAGCTTTCTTT
TRBV2	NA	NA	TRBJ1-2	CASSGTGKYGYTF	TGTGCCAGCAGTGGAACAGGAAAATATGGCTACACCTTC
TRBV7-3	TRBD2	once	TRBJ2-3	CASSWNGLGTDTQYF	TGTGCCAGCAGTTGGAACGGACTAGGCACAGATACGCAGTATTTT
TRBV5-4	NA	few	TRBJ2-6	CASSGAGGANVLTF	TGTGCCAGCAGCGGGGCAGGTGGGGCCAACGTCCTGACTTTC
TRBV7-8	NA	once	TRBJ2-5	CASSLDRGKETQYF	TGTGCCAGCAGCTTAGATAGGGGAAAAGAGACCCAGTACTTC
TRBV13	TRBD1	NA	TRBJ2-6	CASSFRQGIHSGANVLTF	TGTGCCAGCAGCTTCCGACAGGGGATCCACTCTGGGGCCAACGTCCTGACTTTC
TRBV6-8	NA	NA	TRBJ1-4	CASSLNLSPEKLFF	TGTGCCAGCAGTTTAAACCTAAGCCCTGAAAAACTGTTTTTT
TRBV27	TRBD1	NA	TRBJ2-1	CASRTGAANEQFF	TGTGCCAGCAGAACAGGGGCCGCCAATGAGCAGTTCTTC
TRBV6-6	NA	NA	TRBJ2-2	CASSYSQRINTGELFF	TGTGCCAGCAGTTACTCCCAGCGTATAAACACCGGGGAGCTGTTTTTT
TRBV6-1	TRBD2	once	TRBJ2-3	CASSATGTSFLDTQYF	TGTGCCAGCAGTGCTACCGGGACTAGCTTCTTAGATACGCAGTATTTT
TRBV4-3	TRBD1	NA	TRBJ1-1	CASSQVAGQVNTEAFF	TGCGCCAGCAGCCAAGTAGCCGGACAGGTAAACACTGAAGCTTTCTTT
TRBV11-2	NA	NA	TRBJ1-2	CASSLEENYTF	TGTGCCAGCAGCTTAGAGGAGAACTACACCTTC
TRBV28	NA	NA	TRBJ2-1	CASSFRVEQFF	TGTGCCAGCAGTTTCAGGGTGGAGCAGTTCTTC
TRBV6-1	NA	NA	TRBJ1-1	CATIPWATEAFF	TGTGCCACCATACCATGGGCAACTGAAGCTTTCTTT
TRBV27	TRBD1	NA	TRBJ2-3	CASSLRTGVIDTQYF	TGTGCCAGCAGTTTAAGGACAGGGGTGATTGATACGCAGTATTTT
TRBV4-3	NA	NA	TRBJ1-1	CASSQQGFGGTEAFF	TGCGCCAGCAGCCAACAGGGGTTTGGGGGCACTGAAGCTTTCTTT
TRBV7-8	TRBD1	once	TRBJ1-5	CASSSRDRGYQPQHF	TGTGCCAGCAGCTCCCGGGACAGGGGATATCAGCCCCAGCATTTT
TRBV28	NA	NA	TRBJ2-5	CASSPGWRETQYF	TGTGCCAGCAGTCCGGGTTGGCGGGAGACCCAGTACTTC
TRBV9	TRBD2	NA	TRBJ2-3	CASTPRGVRDTQYF	TGTGCCAGCACGCCGCGGGGGGTTAGAGATACGCAGTATTTT
TRBV5-4	NA	few	TRBJ2-7	CASSSGGYEQYF	TGTGCCAGCAGCTCCGGGGGCTACGAGCAGTACTTC
TRBV11-1	NA	NA	TRBJ1-6	CASSLVVLGNSPLHF	TGTGCCAGCAGCCTCGTGGTGCTCGGGAATTCACCCCTCCACTTT
TRBV7-6	TRBD1	NA	TRBJ2-1	CASSPDRARTYNEQFF	TGTGCCAGCAGCCCCGACAGGGCCAGGACGTACAATGAGCAGTTCTTC
TRBV6-1	TRBD1	NA	TRBJ1-5	CASSEGTGGNQPQHF	TGTGCCAGCAGTGAAGGTACAGGGGGAAATCAGCCCCAGCATTTT
TRBV6-5	NA	NA	TRBJ2-5	CASNTGLNRETQYF	TGTGCCAGCAATACAGGGTTAAACAGAGAGACCCAGTACTTC
TRBV2	TRBD2	once	TRBJ2-7	CASSTAGGPDEQYF	TGTGCCAGCAGTACAGCGGGGGGGCCTGACGAGCAGTACTTC
TRBV7-9	TRBD1	NA	TRBJ1-1	CASSKTGVLESTEAFF	TGTGCCAGCAGCAAGACAGGGGTGTTAGAAAGCACTGAAGCTTTCTTT
TRBV9	NA	NA	TRBJ2-7	CASSPRGEGAYEQYF	TGTGCCAGCAGCCCCCGTGGAGAAGGGGCCTACGAGCAGTACTTC
TRBV4-3	NA	NA	TRBJ2-7	CASSQDRSRLEQYF	TGCGCCAGCAGCCAAGACAGGTCCCGTCTCGAGCAGTACTTC